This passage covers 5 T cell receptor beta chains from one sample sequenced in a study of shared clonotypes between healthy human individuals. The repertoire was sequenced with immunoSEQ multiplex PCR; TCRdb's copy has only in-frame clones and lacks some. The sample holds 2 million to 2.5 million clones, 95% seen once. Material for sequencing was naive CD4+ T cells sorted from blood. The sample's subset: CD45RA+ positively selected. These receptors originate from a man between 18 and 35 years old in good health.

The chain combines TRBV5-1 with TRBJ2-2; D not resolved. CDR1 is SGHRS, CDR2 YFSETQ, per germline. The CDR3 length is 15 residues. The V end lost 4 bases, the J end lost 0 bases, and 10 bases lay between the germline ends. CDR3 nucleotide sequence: TGCGCCAGCAGCCCGGTTGTGACGAACACCGGGGAGCTGTTTTTT. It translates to CASSPVVTNTGELFF.

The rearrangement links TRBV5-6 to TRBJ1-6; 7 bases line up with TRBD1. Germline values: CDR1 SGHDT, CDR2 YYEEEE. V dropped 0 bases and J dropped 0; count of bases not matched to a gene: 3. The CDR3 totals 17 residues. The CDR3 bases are TGTGCCAGCAGCTTGGAACAGGGGAGCTCCTATAATTCACCCCTCCACTTT. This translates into CASSLEQGSSYNSPLHF.

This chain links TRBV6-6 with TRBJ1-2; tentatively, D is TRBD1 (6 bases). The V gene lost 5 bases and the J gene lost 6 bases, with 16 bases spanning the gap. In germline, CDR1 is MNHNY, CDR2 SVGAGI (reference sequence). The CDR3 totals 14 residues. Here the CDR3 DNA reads TGTGCCAGCAGTGACCAGGGGAAAGGGGATGGCTACACCTTC. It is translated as CASSDQGKGDGYTF.

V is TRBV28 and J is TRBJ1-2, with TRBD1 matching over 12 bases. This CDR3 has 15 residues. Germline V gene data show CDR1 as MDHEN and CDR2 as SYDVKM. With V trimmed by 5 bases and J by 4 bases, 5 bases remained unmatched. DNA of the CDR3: TGTGCCAGCAGTACCCGGGACAGGGGGCCCTATGGCTACACCTTC. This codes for CASSTRDRGPYGYTF.

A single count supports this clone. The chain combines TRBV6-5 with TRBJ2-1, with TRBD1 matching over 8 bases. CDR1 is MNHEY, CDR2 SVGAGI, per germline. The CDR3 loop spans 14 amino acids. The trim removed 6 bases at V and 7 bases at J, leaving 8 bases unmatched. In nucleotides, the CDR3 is TGTGCCAGCAGCAGGGGACAGGAAGGGAATGAGCAGTTCTTC. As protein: CASSRGQEGNEQFF.